This T cell receptor beta chain was recovered during a study of shared clonotypes between healthy human individuals (dated by TCRdb to 2018 to 2020). About the full investigation: The cohort comprised a couple of women and a few men aged 18 to 49 years. Per donor, three plates each were used for CD4 naive and CD4 memory, two for CD8 naive, and one for CD8 memory. Blood TCR repertoires of a handful of healthy adults were deeply sequenced to estimate repertoire size and the extent of clonotype sharing between individuals. Different laboratories and diverse techniques were used to prepare libraries and sequence TCR repertoires, to increase sequencing depth and limit assay-specific biases. Each donor's leukapheresis produced roughly between roughly 0.85 and 10 billion PBMCs. General study outcomes and caveats: Incomplete sequencing was indicated by rarefaction of sorted-subset datasets, despite the large sequencing depth. Sharing across several donors was observed for approximately 4.6% of naive CD4, under 4% of naive CD8, 2% to 2.5% of memory CD4, and approximately 0.41% of memory CD8 clonotypes. Based on pairwise subsampling, the degree of clonotype sharing among donors was expected to be affected by sequencing depth. Estimated clonotype richness was generally larger for naive than for memory subsets. Compared with non-shared clonotypes, clonotypes shared by all four sorted-subset donors had higher generation probabilities. The small number of donors limited the genetic and exposure-history diversity represented. Sampling was restricted to blood, and TCR repertoires in tissue are likely to differ from TCR repertoires in blood.

Its CDR3 holds 17 amino acids, cysteine through phenylalanine. Only the CDR3 region is kept as DNA, spanning 51 bases read in frame from base 1. V and J lose 6 bases and 2 bases, and a span of 22 bases separates them. CDR1 is given as WNHNN and CDR2 as SYGVQD, both from the germline V gene (reference sequence). Donors were healthy HIV-negative adults with no recently reported acute infections or vaccinations. Every donor was a Caucasian adult residing in Nashville, Tennessee, USA. CD4+ T cells were enriched by magnetic negative selection; naive cells were then positively selected on CD45RA, and the negative fraction formed the memory subset. Blood was collected by leukapheresis, and PBMCs were isolated by Ficoll-Histopaque density gradient centrifugation and then cryopreserved in liquid nitrogen vapor phase. Analytical flow cytometry was used to check the purity and quantity of every magnetically sorted T cell population. From each sorted fraction, genomic DNA was isolated and quantified by UV absorbance on a Nanodrop 2000c.

Concerning this clone: The antigen it recognizes is unknown. The sample holds no much larger clone one base away, and base qualities are not on file.

Using the deep immunoSEQ assay, multiplex PCR amplified TCR CDR3 regions from genomic DNA. Extracted genomic DNA from each cell subset was distributed evenly across all wells of several immunoSEQ 96-well plates, and each plate was treated as a replicate. Each replicate PCR for sorted subsets received around 200 ng genomic DNA, equal to tens of thousands of T cell genomes. Purified libraries were measured with a Qubit 3.0 fluorometer, size-checked on a Bioanalyzer 2100, and measured again with the KAPA Library Quantification kit. Every immunoSEQ 96-well plate was sequenced on a dedicated single-read 150-cycle Illumina NextSeq 550 flow cell. The authors' analysis ran thus. Because the immunoSEQ output included only junctional sequences and no quality scores, the filtering could not be the same as the filtering used for full-length reads. Sequences were annotated with PyIR, a Python wrapper for IgBLAST v1.9, using IMGT germline references to assign V/J genes and CDR3. Reads were removed for weak V/J assignments (E-value above 1e-6), missing CDR3, stop codons, out-of-frame junctions, or ambiguous translated residues. V3J clonotypes were defined as sequences sharing the same inferred V gene, J gene, and CDR3 amino acid sequence. Percentage overlap between repertoires was calculated by dividing the number of shared unique clonotypes by the size of the smaller repertoire. Three approaches were used to assess repertoire richness: RTK rarefaction, the Chao1 estimator, and Recon v2.1 estimates of unobserved clonotypes. Generation probabilities were computed with OLGA for all TCRbeta clonotypes obtained by the gDNA method from several donors. The immuneACCESS repertoire file appears here via TCRdb, limited to in-frame rearrangements. These files lack a portion of the clones; in checked studies, under half of the deficit traces to unresolved V genes, and the cause of the others is not known. V, J and clone size derive from that table, while D and trimming were established from the DNA sequence. Counted in this sample were hundreds of thousands of clones; about 95% of them appeared once. The ten largest account for 0.055% to 0.075% of the sample.

This TCR was recovered from a woman under 40 in good health. The sequenced material came from naive CD4+ T cells sorted from blood. According to the study, the label for this sample's cell subset or site signals: CD45RA+ positively selected. The sequence joins TRBV10-1 to TRBJ2-5; tentative D gene TRBD2, with 6 bases matching. DNA sequence: TGCGCCAGCAGGAGGGAGGATGGGTTCGGGAAACAAGAGACCCAGTACTTC. This codes for CASRREDGFGKQETQYF.